A single sample gave rise to the 8 T cell receptor beta chains below, sequenced in a study of T cells after yellow fever vaccination (dated by TCRdb to between 2018 and 2020). The sample's treatment or condition label is to be understood as: live attenuated yellow fever vaccine strain. The protocol used for the library was 5' RACE. The reads were generated on an Illumina HiSeq 2500. The raw public data were reprocessed by TCRdb itself: fastp quality trimming at Q25, MiXCR clonotype calling, in-frame beta chains only. Entries are consolidated by CDR3 protein sequence, retaining the most common genes and DNA. Recorded for this sample are under 700,000 distinct CDR3 sequences; 17% of them occurred a single time. Jointly, the top ten make up about 18% of the sample. This specimen was PBMCs, taken 5 days after the first yellow fever vaccination. The receptors were sampled from a man between 18 and 35 years old who received the YFV17D yellow fever vaccine.

This clonotype was counted between two and nine times. The rearrangement joins TRBV13 to TRBJ2-3, with 7 bases lining up with TRBD2. Germline-derived CDR1 and CDR2 are PRHDT and FYEKMQ (reference sequence). V gave up 5 bases and J gave up 2 bases; unmatched junction bases: 13. This CDR3 has 17 amino acids. CDR3 region: CASSPPFPAGDTDTQYF. CDR3 in DNA: TGTGCCAGCAGCCCCCCGTTTCCGGCGGGGGACACAGATACGCAGTATTTT.

This clonotype was seen a few times. The chain couples TRBV4-3 to TRBJ1-1; weak D call: TRBD1 (6 bases). CDR1 and CDR2 (germline): LGHNA, YSLEER. The V and J ends lost 3 bases and 9 bases respectively, with 14 bases between them. The CDR3 has 13 residues. DNA of the CDR3: TGCGCCAGCAGCCATGACACAGGGAATCAAGCTTTCTTT. Translation gives CASSHDTGNQAFF.

The chain uses TRBV7-9 and TRBJ2-7; D is possibly TRBD1 or TRBD2 (5 bases each). CDR1 and CDR2 from the germline V gene are SEHNR and FQNEAQ (reference sequence). Trimming stripped 5 bases from V and 0 bases from J, with 11 bases between. The CDR3 covers 14 residues. DNA of the CDR3: TGTGCCAGCAGCGTGGGACGGAACTCCTACGAGCAGTACTTC. This encodes CASSVGRNSYEQYF.

This clonotype appeared a few times. V is TRBV7-9 and J is TRBJ1-3; tentatively, D is TRBD1 (5 bases). Deletions cut 10 bases from V and 1 base from J, with 11 bases between. The CDR3 is 13 amino acids. CDR1 is SEHNR and CDR2 is FQNEAQ in the germline V gene (reference sequence). CDR3 amino acids: CAIPGVSGNTIYF. CDR3 in DNA: TGTGCCATCCCGGGGGTGTCTGGAAACACCATATATTTT.

CDR3 in DNA: TGCAGTGCTAGGAGGGGGGCCTCCTACAATGAGCAGTTCTTC. Residues: CSARRGASYNEQFF. This rearrangement joins TRBV20-1 to TRBJ2-1; D is perhaps TRBD1 or TRBD2 (6 bases each). CDR3 length: 14 amino acids. The germline gives CDR1 DFQATT, CDR2 SNEGSKA (reference sequence). Trimming removed 3 bases from V and 0 bases from J, with 9 bases in between.

This clonotype was detected ten times or more. The chain links TRBV5-1 to TRBJ2-1, with 9 bases lining up with TRBD1. The CDR3 sequence is 14 residues long. Germline V CDR1 and CDR2: SGHRS, YFSETQ. With V trimmed by 2 bases and J by 5 bases, 2 bases remained unmatched. CDR3: CASSFRTGDNEQFF. The CDR3 region has the DNA TGCGCCAGCAGCTTTCGGACAGGGGACAATGAGCAGTTCTTC.

This clonotype was recorded a few times. CDR3 DNA sequence: TGTGCCAGCAGCTTAGCGCCGGTCGATGAGCAGTTCTTC. Translating gives CASSLAPVDEQFF. The genes are TRBV7-2 and TRBJ2-1; no firm D call. Germline V gene lookup returns CDR1 SGHTA and CDR2 FQGNSA. The CDR3 consists of 13 residues. V was pared by 0 bases and J by 8 bases, with 8 bases between.

The V and J genes are TRBV19 and TRBJ2-4, with D possibly matching TRBD1 (5 bases). The CDR3 extends over 15 amino acids. Trimming cost V 5 bases and J 0 bases, with 11 bases left between them. Looked up from germline, CDR1 is LNHDA and CDR2 is SQIVND (reference sequence). CDR3 DNA sequence: TGTGCCAGTAGTCAGGGCAGAATAGCCAAAAACATTCAGTACTTC. Residues: CASSQGRIAKNIQYF.